This T cell receptor beta chain is drawn from a study of T cells in localized non-small cell lung cancer. The V gene's germline CDR1 is SGHTA and CDR2 FQGTGA. This CDR3 contains 13 residues. Findings and limits, study-wide: Adjacent lung exhibited a median of 57 among the 100 most abundant tumor clones.

On this clone: Its target is not known. An end of the junction differs from the germline gene, which may be a read error.

Assay used: immunoSEQ multiplex PCR; TCRdb lists only in-frame clones, some missing. The sample lists about 24,000 clones, 80% to 85% seen once, with 4.8% in the top ten. The TCR originated in a man aged 35 to 69 with stage II lung adenocarcinoma. The chain is built from TRBV7-3 and TRBJ2-2; D is uncertain. Source: PBMCs, taken before any cancer treatment. Here the CDR3 reads CASSFIEAGELFF. The CDR3 nucleotides are TGTGCCAGCAGCTTTATTGAAGCCGGCGAGCTGTTTTTT.